These 12 T cell receptor beta chains were all obtained from the same sample, sequenced in a study of T cell changes during pregnancy in multiple sclerosis. Sequenced by immunoSEQ multiplex PCR; TCRdb stores in-frame clones only, minus some. The sample contains about 75,000 clones, 90% to 95% of which appear only once. The sample was CD4+ T cells from peripheral blood mononuclear cells, taken after pregnancy. The receptors derive from a female donor with multiple sclerosis, enrolled in a pregnancy study.

This clone was recorded once. The junction departs from the called germline gene at one end, perhaps through a read error. This rearrangement joins TRBV2 to TRBJ2-7; 14 bases align to TRBD2. This CDR3 contains 13 residues. Germline values: CDR1 SNHLY, CDR2 FYNNEI. CDR3 region: CASSVGTSGSRHF. The CDR3, as DNA: TGTGCCAGCAGTGTAGGGACTAGCGGGAGTCGTCACTTC.

This chain connects TRBV6-6 to TRBJ2-7; 9 nucleotides align to TRBD2. Germline values: CDR1 MNHNY, CDR2 SVGAGI (reference sequence). CDR3 size: 15 residues. Trimming removed 1 base from V and 4 bases from J; junction bases left unmatched: 5. CDR3 loop: CASSYLAGVRYEQYF. CDR3 bases: TGTGCCAGCAGTTACTTAGCGGGAGTAAGGTACGAGCAGTACTTC.

The chain carries TRBV7-2 and TRBJ1-1; D may be TRBD1 (5 bases). The length of the CDR3 is 15 residues. Trimming left V 4 bases short and J 6 bases short, with 18 bases between. CDR1 and CDR2 (germline): SGHTA, FQGNSA. Here the CDR3 DNA reads TGTGCCAGCAGCTGGCCCGGGAGGGGCGTTTCTGAAGCTTTCTTT. Its translation is CASSWPGRGVSEAFF.

The chain has TRBV29-1 and TRBJ2-5, with D perhaps TRBD1 (6 bases). The CDR3 is made up of 12 amino acids. CDR1 is SQVTM, CDR2 ANQGSEA, per germline. Trimming pared 6 bases from V and 1 base from J, leaving 9 bases between. This CDR3 reads CSVNRVQETQYF. The CDR3 DNA reads as TGCAGCGTGAACAGGGTCCAAGAGACCCAGTACTTC.

The rearrangement links TRBV7-9 to TRBJ1-1; D gene ambiguous. Germline V gene sequence: CDR1 SEHNR, CDR2 FQNEAQ (reference sequence). Trimming cost V 3 bases and J 1 base, with 6 bases left between them. The CDR3 sequence is 13 residues long. CDR3 sequence: CASSFNSNTEAFF. For the CDR3, the DNA is TGTGCCAGCAGCTTTAATTCGAACACTGAAGCTTTCTTT. Combining the CDR3 with reference TRBV7-9 and TRBJ1-1 gives the whole variable domain DTGVSQNPRHKITKRGQNVTFRCDPISEHNRLYWYRQTLGQGPEFLTYFQNEAQLEKSRLLSDRFSAERPKGSFSTLEIQRTEQGDSAMYLCASSFNSNTEAFFGQGTRLTVV.

This CDR3 is CASSDRLAGRYEQYF. CDR3 bases: TGTGCCAGCAGTGATCGACTAGCGGGACGCTACGAGCAGTACTTC. This chain links TRBV2 with TRBJ2-7; TRBD2 matches at 11 bases. Unmatched junction bases numbered 4, after V lost 3 bases and J lost 3 bases. This CDR3 has 15 amino acids. Germline V lookup: CDR1 SNHLY, CDR2 FYNNEI.

V gene TRBV6-6 combines with J gene TRBJ2-7, with 10 bases that match TRBD2. V lost 8 bases and J lost 0; bases outside the gene matches: 7. The CDR3 loop spans 15 amino acids. Germline CDR1 is MNHNY and CDR2 is SVGAGI (reference sequence). CDR3 DNA sequence: TGTGCCAGCGCTAGCGGGAGTGTTAGCTCCTACGAGCAGTACTTC. It codes for CASASGSVSSYEQYF.

V gene TRBV6-6 combines with J gene TRBJ1-4, with 7 bases lining up with TRBD1. This CDR3 has 13 amino acids. V was pared by 10 bases and J by 3 bases, with 5 bases of the junction left unmatched. CDR1 and CDR2 (germline): MNHNY, SVGAGI (reference sequence). The CDR3 bases are TGTGCCACCCGACAGGGCGCTAATGAAAAACTGTTTTTT. Amino acid sequence: CATRQGANEKLFF.

This sequence joins TRBV7-8 and TRBJ1-1; D is undetermined. This CDR3 contains 15 residues. The germline V and J ends were trimmed by 5 bases and 5 bases, with 18 bases remaining between them. Germline CDR1 SGHVS, CDR2 FQNEAQ. CDR3 amino acids: CASSAPLMGETEAFF. DNA for the CDR3: TGTGCCAGCAGCGCCCCCCTTATGGGCGAAACTGAAGCTTTCTTT.

The count of this clone is one. The chain joins TRBV5-1 to TRBJ2-7; 9 bases fit TRBD1. This CDR3 comprises 17 residues. Per the germline V gene, CDR1 is SGHRS and CDR2 is YFSETQ. V shed 0 bases, J shed 6 bases, and the junction held 13 bases outside the gene matches. The CDR3 reads CASSLESSWTGAGEQYF. The CDR3 DNA reads TGCGCCAGCAGCTTGGAGTCGTCCTGGACAGGGGCGGGCGAGCAGTACTTC.

The CDR3 is CSVARTNNEQFF. The DNA for the CDR3 is TGCAGCGTTGCGCGCACCAACAATGAGCAGTTCTTC. The genes are TRBV29-1 and TRBJ2-1, with D unclear. The CDR3 runs to 12 residues. CDR1 SQVTM and CDR2 ANQGSEA come from the germline V gene. V dropped 4 bases and J dropped 5 bases, with 9 bases sitting between them.

The chain carries TRBV6-1 and TRBJ2-3, with 7 bases that match TRBD2. V shed 1 base and J 4 bases; nucleotides not matched to a gene: 2. Per germline, CDR1 MNHNS and CDR2 SASEGT. CDR3 length equals 14 residues. This CDR3 reads CASSEGGRSDTQYF. As DNA, the CDR3 is TGTGCCAGCAGTGAAGGCGGGAGATCAGATACGCAGTATTTT.